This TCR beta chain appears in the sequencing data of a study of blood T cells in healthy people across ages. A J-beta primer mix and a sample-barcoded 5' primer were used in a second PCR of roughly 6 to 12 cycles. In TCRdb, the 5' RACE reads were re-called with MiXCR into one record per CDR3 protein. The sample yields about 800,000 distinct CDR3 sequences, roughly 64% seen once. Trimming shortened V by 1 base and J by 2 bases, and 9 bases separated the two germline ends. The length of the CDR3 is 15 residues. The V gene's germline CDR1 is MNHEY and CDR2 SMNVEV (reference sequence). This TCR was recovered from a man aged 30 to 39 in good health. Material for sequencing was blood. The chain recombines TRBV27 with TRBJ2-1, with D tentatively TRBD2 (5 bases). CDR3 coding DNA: TGTGCCAGCAGTTTATTTGAGGGAGCCTACAATGAGCAGTTCTTC. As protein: CASSLFEGAYNEQFF.